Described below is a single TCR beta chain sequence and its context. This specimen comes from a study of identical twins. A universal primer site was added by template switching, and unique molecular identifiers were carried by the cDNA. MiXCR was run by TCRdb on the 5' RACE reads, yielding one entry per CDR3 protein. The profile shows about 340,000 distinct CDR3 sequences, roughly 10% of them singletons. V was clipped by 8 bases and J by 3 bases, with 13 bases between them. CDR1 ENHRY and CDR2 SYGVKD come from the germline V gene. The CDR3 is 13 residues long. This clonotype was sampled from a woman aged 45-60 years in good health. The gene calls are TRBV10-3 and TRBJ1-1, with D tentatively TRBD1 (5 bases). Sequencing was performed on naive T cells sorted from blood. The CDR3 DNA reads TGTGCCATCGGTGGGGCAGGGTACACTGAAGCTTTCTTT. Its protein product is CAIGGAGYTEAFF.